Presented here are 29 T cell receptor beta chains from one specimen sequenced in a study of brain metastases from non-small cell lung cancer. The table came from immunoSEQ multiplex PCR; TCRdb's copy has only in-frame clones and leaves some out. Among about 120 clones listed, 80% to 95% were seen once. Sequencing used tumor-adjacent normal tissue. These receptors all come from a donor aged 40 or over with non-small cell lung cancer.

V and J are TRBV27 and TRBJ1-6; 8 nucleotides align to TRBD1. The CDR3 loop spans 15 amino acids. Germline CDR1 reads MNHEY; CDR2 reads SMNVEV (reference sequence). Losses at the gene ends were 4 bases for V and 9 bases for J; bases not matched to a gene: 8. The CDR3 DNA sequence: TGTGCCAGCAGTTCACAGGTGCAGGGGGCTTCACCCCTCCACTTT. Translation: CASSSQVQGASPLHF.

The V gene is TRBV19, the J gene TRBJ1-4; D is unresolved. The ends were cut back, 6 bases at V and 7 bases at J, with 15 bases in the middle. The CDR3 has 14 amino acids. Germline CDR1 is LNHDA and CDR2 is SQIVND (reference sequence). Written as DNA, the CDR3 is TGTGCCAGTAGCATCCGGGGAACCAGTGAAAAACTGTTTTTT. The encoded protein is CASSIRGTSEKLFF. The complete variable domain, with remaining parts taken from reference TRBV19 and TRBJ1-4, reads DGGITQSPKYLFRKEGQNVTLSCEQNLNHDAMYWYRQDPGQGLRLIYYSQIVNDFQKGDIAEGYSVSREKKESFPLTVTSAQKNPTAFYLCASSIRGTSEKLFFGSGTQLSVL.

In this sample, this clone turned up once. The rearrangement joins TRBV3-1 (or the pseudogene TRBV3-2) to TRBJ1-6, with TRBD1 matching over 10 bases. This CDR3 region has 14 residues. Losses at the gene ends were 4 bases for V and 9 bases for J; bases not matched to a gene: 3. Germline-derived CDR1 and CDR2 are LGHDT and YNNKEL (reference sequence). The CDR3 DNA reads TGTGCCAGCAGCCGGGACAGGGGACGTTCACCCCTCCACTTT. Its protein is CASSRDRGRSPLHF.

The chain combines TRBV16 with TRBJ2-6, with 7 bases aligning to TRBD2. Germline V gives CDR1 KGHSY, CDR2 FQNENV. With 3 bases clipped from V and 0 bases from J, the junction kept 2 bases outside the gene matches. The CDR3 loop spans 16 amino acids. The CDR3 nucleotides read TGTGCCAGCAGCCAGGGGGACTACTCTGGGGCCAACGTCCTGACTTTC. This codes for CASSQGDYSGANVLTF.

This clone has a single count. V usage is TRBV19 and J usage is TRBJ2-5, with 13 bases matching TRBD2. CDR3 size: 15 residues. J lost 4 bases, V lost 5 bases, and 4 bases had no gene match. In germline, CDR1 is LNHDA, CDR2 SQIVND (reference sequence). CDR3 bases: TGTGCCAGTAGTTTCGGACTAGCGGGGGTAGAGACCCAGTACTTC. The encoded protein is CASSFGLAGVETQYF.

This chain links TRBV28 with TRBJ1-6; D is unclear. CDR3 length: 15 residues. Trimming cost V 4 bases and J 6 bases, with 13 bases left between them. Germline values: CDR1 MDHEN, CDR2 SYDVKM. Written as DNA, the CDR3 is TGTGCCAGCAGTTCTACCGAGGCTGGTAATTCACCCCTCCACTTT. It yields the protein CASSSTEAGNSPLHF.

This sequence joins TRBV12-5 and TRBJ1-1; D not resolved. Germline V gives CDR1 LGHNT, CDR2 FRNRAP. The length of the CDR3 is 11 residues. Trimming took 2 bases from V and 4 from J, leaving 2 bases between them. CDR3 sequence: CASGLRTEAFF. The CDR3 DNA follows: TGTGCTAGTGGTTTGCGCACTGAAGCTTTCTTT.

The CDR3 loop reads CASSVGLSGNTIYF. The CDR3 coding sequence is TGTGCCAGCAGTGTGGGCCTATCTGGAAACACCATATATTTT. The chain uses TRBV2 and TRBJ1-3; D unclear. CDR1 SNHLY and CDR2 FYNNEI come from the germline V gene. The V gene lost 4 bases and the J gene lost 1 base, with 8 bases spanning the gap. The CDR3 is 14 amino acids.

The CDR3 loop reads CASSTRIPIHARNTIYF. CDR3 nucleotides: TGTGCCAGCAGCACACGTATTCCCATTCACGCACGAAACACCATATATTTT. The chain uses TRBV3-1 (or the pseudogene TRBV3-2) and TRBJ1-3; D is uncertain. V lost 5 bases and J 5 bases, leaving 22 bases between the germline ends. CDR1 is LGHDT, CDR2 YNNKEL, per germline (reference sequence). The CDR3 length is 17 residues.

The chain uses TRBV2 and TRBJ2-5; 8 nucleotides line up with TRBD2. The CDR3 runs to 15 residues. The ends lost 6 bases at V and 2 bases at J; junction bases unmatched: 8. Per germline, CDR1 SNHLY and CDR2 FYNNEI. The CDR3 reads CASRVSGGCQETQYF. CDR3 nucleotide sequence: TGTGCCAGCAGGGTCAGCGGGGGTTGTCAAGAGACCCAGTACTTC.

This rearrangement joins TRBV6-1 to TRBJ2-5; D is perhaps TRBD2 (5 bases). V gave up 3 bases and J gave up 5 bases, with 16 bases separating them. Germline CDR1 MNHNS, CDR2 SASEGT. CDR3 length: 15 amino acids. DNA for the CDR3: TGTGCCAGCAGTGAGCCGGGGAAGCCTTGGGAGACCCAGTACTTC. It yields the protein CASSEPGKPWETQYF.

V usage is TRBV6-1 and J usage is TRBJ1-2, with D possibly TRBD1 on 6 matching bases. This CDR3 region has 15 residues. Trimming took off 2 bases at V and 8 bases at J, with 18 bases between the two ends. Per the germline V gene, CDR1 is MNHNS and CDR2 is SASEGT. As DNA, the CDR3 is TGTGCCAGCAGTGAAATGTCAGGGGAAGGCTACGGCTACACCTTC. As protein: CASSEMSGEGYGYTF.

This clone was counted once. The genes are TRBV9 and TRBJ2-1, with D possibly TRBD2 on 5 matching bases. The CDR3 length is 16 residues. Germline CDR1 SGDLS, CDR2 YYNGEE. Trimming removed 4 bases at V and 5 bases at J, with 19 bases between. The CDR3 sequence is CASSPEAVRADNEQFF. CDR3 in DNA: TGTGCCAGCAGCCCGGAGGCCGTACGCGCTGACAATGAGCAGTTCTTC. The entire variable domain, with the rest obtained from reference TRBV9 and TRBJ2-1, is as follows: DSGVTQTPKHLITATGQRVTLRCSPRSGDLSVYWYQQSLDQGLQFLIQYYNGEERAKGNILERFSAQQFPDLHSELNLSSLELGDSALYFCASSPEAVRADNEQFFGPGTRLTVL.

The chain employs TRBV5-1 and TRBJ2-3; possible D gene TRBD2, 6 bases. The V end lost 7 bases, the J end lost 2 bases, and 11 bases lay between the germline ends. CDR1 is SGHRS, CDR2 YFSETQ, per germline. The CDR3 runs to 13 residues. DNA of the CDR3: TGCGCCAGCGGCGGGGCGGTCACAGATACGCAGTATTTT. It is translated as CASGGAVTDTQYF.

As regards this clone: One end of the junction fails to match germline, which may point to a read error. The chain employs TRBV9 and TRBJ2-5, with D uncertain. CDR1 and CDR2 (germline): SGDLS, YYNGEE. There are 13 residues in the CDR3. The CDR3 DNA reads as TGTGCCAGCAGCGTAGCCAACCAAGAGACCCAATACTTC. This translates into CASSVANQETQYF. The full variable domain, in which reference TRBV9 and TRBJ2-5 provide the parts outside the CDR3, is DSGVTQTPKHLITATGQRVTLRCSPRSGDLSVYWYQQSLDQGLQFLIQYYNGEERAKGNILERFSAQQFPDLHSELNLSSLELGDSALYFCASSVANQETQYFGPGTRLLVL.

J is TRBJ1-1 and V is TRBV10-1; 10 bases fit TRBD1. J lost 3 bases, V lost 5 bases, and 6 bases had no gene match. The CDR3 runs to 15 residues. Per germline, CDR1 WNHNN and CDR2 SYGVQD (reference sequence). The CDR3 is CASSPGTGVDTEAFF. The CDR3 nucleotides are TGCGCCAGCAGTCCAGGGACAGGGGTGGACACTGAAGCTTTCTTT.

This clone was seen a handful of times. This chain connects TRBV4-1 to TRBJ1-2; TRBD1 agrees at 10 bases. V was pared by 4 bases and J by 2 bases, with 1 base of the junction left unmatched. The germline gives CDR1 MGHRA, CDR2 YSYEKL. CDR3 length: 14 residues. The DNA of the CDR3 is TGCGCCAGCAGCCCGGGACAGGGGAACTATGGCTACACCTTC. Protein: CASSPGQGNYGYTF.

The chain uses TRBV3-1 (or the pseudogene TRBV3-2) and TRBJ1-3; D gene unclear. V was trimmed by 4 bases and J by 5 bases, leaving 15 bases between them. Germline assignment: CDR1 LGHDT and CDR2 YNNKEL (reference sequence). The length of the CDR3 is 15 residues. CDR3 in amino acids: CASSRQRHARNTIYF. In DNA form, the CDR3 reads TGTGCCAGCAGCCGCCAACGTCACGCACGAAACACCATATATTTT.

V usage is TRBV2 and J usage is TRBJ1-4, with TRBD1 identical over 7 bases. CDR1 SNHLY and CDR2 FYNNEI come from the germline V gene. J gave up 0 bases and V 10 bases, and 11 bases lay outside the gene matches. CDR3 length equals 16 residues. CDR3 residues: CATFWDRFATNEKLFF. DNA for the CDR3: TGTGCCACCTTTTGGGACAGATTCGCAACTAATGAAAAACTGTTTTTT.

The rearrangement joins TRBV27 to TRBJ1-1; TRBD1 matches at 9 bases. V lost 6 bases, J lost 4 bases, and 6 bases stayed unmatched. Germline V gene data show CDR1 as MNHEY and CDR2 as SMNVEV (reference sequence). This CDR3 is 14 amino acids long. The CDR3 DNA reads as TGTGCCAGCAGAATGACAGGGGGAGGCACTGAAGCTTTCTTT. Its protein product is CASRMTGGGTEAFF.

V is TRBV5-1 and J is TRBJ1-4, with no clear D. CDR3 size: 15 residues. Per germline, CDR1 SGHRS and CDR2 YFSETQ. The V end was cut by 4 bases, the J end by 5 bases, with 15 bases between. The CDR3 here is CASSPRTDPNEKLFF. Here the CDR3 DNA reads TGCGCCAGCAGCCCAAGGACGGACCCGAATGAAAAACTGTTTTTT.

About this clone itself: At one end the junction does not follow the germline gene, possibly because of a read error. The chain joins TRBV3-1 (or the pseudogene TRBV3-2) to TRBJ2-7; 7 bases are a match to TRBD2. This CDR3 comprises 15 residues. Germline CDR1 LGHDT, CDR2 YNNKEL (reference sequence). The CDR3 DNA follows: TGTGCCAGTAGCCAAGTGCCTAGCGGAACCTACGAGCAGTACTTC. It encodes CASSQVPSGTYEQYF.

CDR3 DNA sequence: TGTGCCAGCAGGAGGTGCATAGCCACAGCAAAGAAAAACATTCAGTACTTC. Translated: CASRRCIATAKKNIQYF. The V call is TRBV21-1, the J call TRBJ2-4. TRBV21-1 is designated a pseudogene. This CDR3 contains 17 residues.

The rearrangement links TRBV27 to TRBJ1-1; perhaps TRBD1 as D (5 bases). V was shortened by 0 bases and J by 4 bases, with 12 bases between the two germline ends. The V gene's germline CDR1 is MNHEY and CDR2 SMNVEV (reference sequence). The CDR3 is 15 amino acids. DNA for the CDR3: TGTGCCAGCAGTTTATCAAGCAGGGCGGTCACTGAAGCTTTCTTT. Amino acids: CASSLSSRAVTEAFF.

CDR3 sequence (DNA): TGTGCCAGCATTGACGTAGTTCGAGGGTCTAGGGAGCAGTACTTC. This sequence encodes CASIDVVRGSREQYF. This chain uses TRBV2 with TRBJ2-7; tentatively, D is TRBD2 (5 bases). Per the germline V gene, CDR1 is SNHLY and CDR2 is FYNNEI. With 7 bases removed from V and 7 bases from J, the gap between germline ends came to 23 bases. This CDR3 has 15 amino acids.

The V call is TRBV10-2, the J call TRBJ1-1; D not certain. Per germline, CDR1 WSHSY and CDR2 SAAADI. The V and J ends lost 0 bases and 11 bases respectively, with 13 bases between them. This CDR3 comprises 13 residues. The CDR3 nucleotides read TGCGCCAGCAGTGAGTCTGGGGTTGACCGGGCTTTCTTT. It specifies CASSESGVDRAFF.

This clone was seen once. The genes are TRBV18 and TRBJ1-1, with D perhaps TRBD1 (5 bases). This CDR3 is built from 15 residues. Trimming cost V 2 bases and J 1 base, with 11 bases left between them. Germline assignment: CDR1 KGHSH and CDR2 LQKENI. DNA of the CDR3: TGTGCCAGCTCACCAATGGGACTGCCGAACACTGAAGCTTTCTTT. Translation: CASSPMGLPNTEAFF.

V usage is TRBV7-8 and J usage is TRBJ1-1; D call uncertain. In germline, CDR1 is SGHVS, CDR2 FQNEAQ. Trimming took 1 base from V and 1 from J, leaving 7 bases between them. The CDR3 is 14 residues long. For the CDR3, the DNA is TGTGCCAGCAGCTTAGGAGAGTGGAACACTGAAGCTTTCTTT. Protein product: CASSLGEWNTEAFF.

This chain links TRBV5-4 with TRBJ1-2, with D possibly matching TRBD1 (6 bases). Trimming took 1 base from V and 1 from J, leaving 11 bases between them. In germline, CDR1 is SGHNT, CDR2 YYREEE (reference sequence). The CDR3 is 15 amino acids. The CDR3 here is CASSLTGQLNYGYTF. In DNA, the CDR3 is TGTGCCAGCAGCTTGACTGGACAGCTTAACTATGGCTACACCTTC.